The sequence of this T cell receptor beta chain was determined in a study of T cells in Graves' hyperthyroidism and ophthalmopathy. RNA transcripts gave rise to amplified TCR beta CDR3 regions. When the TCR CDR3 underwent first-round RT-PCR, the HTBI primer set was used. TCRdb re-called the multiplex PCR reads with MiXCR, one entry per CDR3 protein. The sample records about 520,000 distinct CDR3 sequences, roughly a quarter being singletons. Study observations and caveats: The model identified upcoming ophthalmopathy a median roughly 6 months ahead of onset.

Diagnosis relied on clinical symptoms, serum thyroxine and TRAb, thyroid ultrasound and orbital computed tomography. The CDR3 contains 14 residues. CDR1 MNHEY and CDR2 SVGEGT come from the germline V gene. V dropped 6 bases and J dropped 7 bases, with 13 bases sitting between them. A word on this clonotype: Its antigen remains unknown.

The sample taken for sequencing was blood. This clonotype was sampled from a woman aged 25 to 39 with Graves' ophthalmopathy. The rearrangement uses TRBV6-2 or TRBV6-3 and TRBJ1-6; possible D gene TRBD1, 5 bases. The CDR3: CASRNGGTNSPLHF. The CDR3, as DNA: TGTGCCAGCAGGAACGGGGGGACCAATTCACCCCTCCACTTT.